This T cell receptor (beta chain) was recorded in a study of blood T cell repertoires in COVID-19. Study background: Samples taken during acute and convalescent COVID-19 were collected in the United States, Italy and Spain. The analysed material was cDNA or gDNA that came from T cells, B-cell-depleted T cells, or PBMCs.

Authors' analysis steps: Reference gene primer amplification in the assay estimated nucleated cell counts. Assay: immunoSEQ multiplex PCR; the TCRdb copy retains only in-frame clones and omits some. D and trimming were read from the DNA, whereas the V and J calls and clone size are those reported in that table. The table records about 250,000 clones, more than 70% of them present only once. The CDR3 has 16 amino acids. Germline CDR1 and CDR2: SQVTM and ANQGSEA. V was pared by 2 bases and J by 2 bases, with 9 bases of the junction left unmatched. This TCR came from a woman aged 40 to 50 who had recovered from COVID-19. Sequencing was done on a sample of peripheral blood. The genes are TRBV29-1 and TRBJ2-1; the match to TRBD1 covers 7 bases. In nucleotides, the CDR3 is TGCAGCGTTGAATTCCCTACAGGGGCGACCTACAATGAGCAGTTCTTC. Protein sequence: CSVEFPTGATYNEQFF.